These 13 T cell receptor beta chains were all obtained from the same sample, sequenced in a study of blood T cell repertoires in COVID-19 (dated by TCRdb to the early 2020s). Receptors were amplified or captured by the immunoSEQ multiplex PCR assay. In TCRdb, the immuneACCESS table is reduced to in-frame sequences with V and J assigned. These tables do not hold every clone; where another copy was compared, an unresolved V gene accounts for under half, and the others remain unexplained. Here the sample has about 260,000 clones; over 80% occur a single time. The top ten hold 3.7% of the sample. Material for sequencing was peripheral blood. These receptors all come from a woman aged 40 to 49 with acute or convalescent COVID-19.

This chain connects TRBV30 to TRBJ1-1; D unresolved. V was trimmed by 1 base and J by 0 bases, leaving 9 bases between them. This CDR3 spans 14 amino acids. Germline CDR1 and CDR2: GTSNPN and SVGIG (reference sequence). CDR3 DNA sequence: TGTGCCTGGAGTGGAGGACTTATGAACACTGAAGCTTTCTTT. Translated, it gives CAWSGGLMNTEAFF. The variable domain in full, with the rest retrieved from reference TRBV30 and TRBJ1-1, is SQTIHQWPATLVQPVGSPLSLECTVEGTSNPNLYWYRQAAGRGLQLLFYSVGIGQISSEVPQNLSASRPQDRQFILSSKKLLLSDSGFYLCAWSGGLMNTEAFFGQGTRLTVV.

V is TRBV6-5 and J is TRBJ1-6; D is uncertain. V lost 2 bases and J 10 bases, leaving 12 bases between the germline ends. CDR1 is MNHEY, CDR2 SVGAGI, per germline. This CDR3 is 14 amino acids long. The DNA for the CDR3 is TGTGCCAGCAGTTACGAGGAGGGAAGGTCACCCCTCCACTTT. Translated, it gives CASSYEEGRSPLHF.

This clone was seen once. The CDR3 is CASTSGANEKLFF. The CDR3 DNA reads as TGTGCCAGCACCTCTGGGGCAAATGAAAAACTGTTTTTT. The chain has TRBV5-6 and TRBJ1-4, with D tentatively TRBD1 (5 bases). Germline values: CDR1 SGHDT, CDR2 YYEEEE. The CDR3 has 13 residues. The V end lost 6 bases, the J end lost 5 bases, and 11 bases lay between the germline ends.

This clone was picked up one time. The genes are TRBV2 and TRBJ2-2; 9 bases fit TRBD2. This CDR3 contains 16 residues. Germline values: CDR1 SNHLY, CDR2 FYNNEI. The trim removed 7 bases at V and 2 bases at J, leaving 8 bases unmatched. CDR3 residues: CASILGTSRNTGELFF. CDR3 coding DNA: TGTGCCAGCATTCTCGGGACTAGCAGAAACACCGGGGAGCTGTTTTTT.

This sequence joins TRBV2 and TRBJ2-3; 8 bases fit TRBD1. This CDR3 has 15 residues. Germline CDR1 is SNHLY and CDR2 is FYNNEI. Trimming cost V 6 bases and J 7 bases; bases outside gene matches: 12. The CDR3 loop reads CASRAAGGPQYTQYF. CDR3 DNA: TGTGCCAGCAGGGCGGCAGGGGGCCCACAATATACGCAGTATTTT.

This chain joins TRBV6-5 and TRBJ1-6; weak D call: TRBD1 (6 bases). Trimming stripped 4 bases from V and 5 bases from J, with 9 bases between. Germline V gene lookup returns CDR1 MNHEY and CDR2 SVGAGI. CDR3 length equals 14 residues. This chain's CDR3 is CASSSGQHNSPLHF. The CDR3 coding sequence is TGTGCCAGCAGTTCTGGACAGCATAATTCACCCCTCCACTTT.

The V call is TRBV19, the J call TRBJ1-1; D not certain. The germline V and J ends were trimmed by 8 bases and 5 bases, with 9 bases remaining between them. Germline V gene sequence: CDR1 LNHDA, CDR2 SQIVND (reference sequence). The CDR3 extends over 11 amino acids. The CDR3 spells CASSGGTEAFF. CDR3 nucleotide sequence: TGTGCCAGTTCAGGAGGGACTGAAGCTTTCTTT.

The genes are TRBV5-1 and TRBJ2-2; 7 bases align to TRBD1. V lost 3 bases and J lost 2; bases outside the gene matches: 7. Germline V gene sequence: CDR1 SGHRS, CDR2 YFSETQ. This CDR3 region has 16 residues. DNA for the CDR3: TGCGCCAGCAGCTCCCCCGGGACAGCCAACACCGGGGAGCTGTTTTTT. Protein: CASSSPGTANTGELFF.

The chain links TRBV9 to TRBJ2-7; 7 positions match TRBD1. The CDR3 is 17 residues long. Losses at the gene ends were 0 bases for V and 0 bases for J; bases not matched to a gene: 9. CDR1 and CDR2 (germline): SGDLS, YYNGEE. CDR3 sequence: CASSVDEGATISYEQYV. CDR3 DNA: TGTGCCAGCAGCGTAGATGAGGGGGCCACTATCTCCTACGAGCAGTACGTC.

The rearrangement links TRBV2 to TRBJ2-3; the D is unclear. Trimming pared 0 bases from V and 0 bases from J, leaving 7 bases between. Germline-derived CDR1 and CDR2 are SNHLY and FYNNEI. This CDR3 contains 15 residues. The CDR3 coding sequence is TGTGCCAGCAGTGAAGCCGGGTTAAGCACAGATACGCAGTATTTT. It codes for CASSEAGLSTDTQYF.

This clone occurred once. V gene TRBV7-6 combines with J gene TRBJ2-7; 9 nucleotides align to TRBD2. After removal of 1 base from V and 3 bases from J, the junction contained 7 bases not matched to a gene. Per the germline V gene, CDR1 is SGHVS and CDR2 is FNYEAQ. There are 16 residues in the CDR3. The CDR3 bases are TGTGCCAGCAGCTTAGGACCTAGCGGGGCGAACTACGAGCAGTACGTC. This encodes CASSLGPSGANYEQYV.

The rearrangement joins TRBV29-1 to TRBJ2-1; maybe TRBD2 (5 bases). Germline-derived CDR1 and CDR2 are SQVTM and ANQGSEA. The CDR3 sequence is 14 residues long. The V end lost 6 bases, the J end lost 8 bases, and 20 bases lay between the germline ends. The CDR3: CSVSLLDGVDEQFF. In DNA form, the CDR3 reads TGCAGCGTCAGCTTACTAGACGGTGTGGATGAGCAGTTCTTC.

The rearrangement links TRBV5-6 to TRBJ2-5; perhaps TRBD2 as D (5 bases). Germline loops: CDR1 SGHDT, CDR2 YYEEEE. Trimming took off 3 bases at V and 5 bases at J, with 14 bases between the two ends. The CDR3 sequence is 14 residues long. The CDR3 is CASSYGLVEETQYF. DNA for the CDR3: TGTGCCAGCAGCTACGGACTGGTGGAGGAGACCCAGTACTTC.